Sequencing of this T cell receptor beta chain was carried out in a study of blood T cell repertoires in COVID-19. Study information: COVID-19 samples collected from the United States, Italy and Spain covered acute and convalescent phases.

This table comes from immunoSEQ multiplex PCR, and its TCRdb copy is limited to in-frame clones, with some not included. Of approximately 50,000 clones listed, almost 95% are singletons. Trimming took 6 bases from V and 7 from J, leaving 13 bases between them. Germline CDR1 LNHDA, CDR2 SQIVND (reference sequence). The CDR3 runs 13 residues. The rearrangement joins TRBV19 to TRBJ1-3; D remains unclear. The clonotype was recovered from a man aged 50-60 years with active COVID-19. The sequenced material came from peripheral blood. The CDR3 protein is CASSDNRGNTIYF. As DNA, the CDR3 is TGTGCCAGTAGCGACAACCGAGGGAACACCATATATTTT.